This entry lists 21 T cell receptor beta chains sequenced from one sample in a study of T-cell reconstitution after alpha-beta-depleted transplantation in children. For TCRbeta, the library was prepared with unique molecular identifiers. One entry per CDR3 protein, called by TCRdb with MiXCR from the PCR reads. The table records about 900,000 distinct CDR3 sequences, around 30% of them present only once. The material sequenced was PBMCs, mostly from graft donor cells, taken 360 days after TCRalphabeta/CD19-depleted stem cell transplant. Receptor source: a boy in the first two years of life who had a stem cell transplant for SCID, so the T cells may come from the graft donor.

This chain links TRBV7-9 with TRBJ2-3; 10 bases are a match to TRBD1. The CDR3 runs to 14 residues. From germline, CDR1 is SEHNR and CDR2 FQNEAQ (reference sequence). V trimming: 6 bases; J trimming: 6 bases; junction bases outside the gene matches: 6. The CDR3 coding sequence is TGTGCCAGCAGATCGGACAGGGGGAGGGATACGCAGTATTTT. Its translation: CASRSDRGRDTQYF.

This clonotype has just a few counts. The rearrangement uses TRBV6-6 and TRBJ2-2; D is unresolved. Looked up from germline, CDR1 is MNHNY and CDR2 is SVGAGI (reference sequence). The ends were cut back, 2 bases at V and 5 bases at J, with 6 bases in the middle. This CDR3 has 13 residues. The CDR3 DNA reads as TGTGCCAGCAGTTACGCGACGACCGGGGAGCTGTTTTTT. Residues: CASSYATTGELFF.

The chain couples TRBV20-1 to TRBJ2-5; tentative D call: TRBD2 (6 bases). The CDR3 spans 15 residues. Germline V gene sequence: CDR1 DFQATT, CDR2 SNEGSKA (reference sequence). Trimming left V 6 bases short and J 2 bases short, with 19 bases between. The CDR3 bases are TGCAGTGCGCCCGAGAGGCGGGGCCTTCAAGAGACCCAGTACTTC. Protein: CSAPERRGLQETQYF.

The V call is TRBV5-6, the J call TRBJ1-5; D is ambiguous. Germline V lookup: CDR1 SGHDT, CDR2 YYEEEE. Deletions cut 0 bases from V and 6 bases from J, with 7 bases between. This CDR3 region has 13 residues. The CDR3: CASSLGRSQPQHF. The CDR3 region has the DNA TGTGCCAGCAGCTTGGGGCGGAGTCAGCCCCAGCATTTT. Full variable domain (outside the CDR3, taken from reference TRBV5-6 and TRBJ1-5): DAGVTQSPTHLIKTRGQQVTLRCSPKSGHDTVSWYQQALGQGPQFIFQYYEEEERQRGNFPDRFSGHQFPNYSSELNVNALLLGDSALYLCASSLGRSQPQHFGDGTRLSIL.

This clonotype was counted ten times or more. The V gene is TRBV12-3 or TRBV12-4, the J gene TRBJ2-3; D not resolved. The CDR3 is 14 residues long. V gave up 5 bases and J gave up 0 bases, with 9 bases separating them. The CDR3 reads CASSPSSSTDTQYF. As DNA, the CDR3 is TGTGCCAGCAGTCCTTCGTCTAGCACAGATACGCAGTATTTT.

The chain employs TRBV12-3 or TRBV12-4 and TRBJ1-6; D possibly corresponds to TRBD1 (6 bases). CDR3 size: 14 residues. The V end lost 5 bases, the J end lost 7 bases, and 12 bases lay between the germline ends. The CDR3 sequence: CASSTGLWNSPLHF. As DNA, the CDR3 is TGTGCCAGCAGTACAGGGTTGTGGAATTCACCCCTCCACTTT.

This rearrangement joins TRBV6-5 to TRBJ2-7, with D perhaps given as TRBD1 or TRBD2 (5 bases each). The CDR3 spans 15 residues. Germline values: CDR1 MNHEY, CDR2 SVGAGI. The V end was cut by 2 bases, the J end by 2 bases, with 13 bases between. The CDR3 DNA reads TGTGCCAGCAGTTACAAGGGGACGGCTACCTACGAGCAGTACTTC. Translating it yields CASSYKGTATYEQYF.

This clonotype showed up just a few times. J is TRBJ2-1 and V is TRBV6-2 or TRBV6-3, with TRBD2 identical over 9 bases. V shed 6 bases, J shed 9 bases, and the junction held 9 bases outside the gene matches. The CDR3 spans 14 residues. CDR1 is MNHEY, CDR2 SVGEGT, per germline. This chain's CDR3 is CASSPPGLATEQFF. The CDR3 bases are TGTGCCAGCAGCCCCCCGGGACTAGCCACTGAGCAGTTCTTC.

The V and J genes are TRBV20-1 and TRBJ2-7, with 8 bases that match TRBD2. CDR1 and CDR2 (germline): DFQATT, SNEGSKA (reference sequence). The V segment lost 5 bases and the J segment 5 bases; nucleotides outside the gene matches: 11. CDR3 size: 14 residues. This CDR3 is CSAGLGGGPHEQYF. The CDR3 bases are TGCAGTGCTGGCCTCGGGGGGGGGCCCCACGAGCAGTACTTC.

This clonotype was seen only a few times. The CDR3 protein is CSANLRDRVSYEQYF. CDR3 nucleotides: TGCAGTGCCAACCTCCGGGACAGGGTCTCCTACGAGCAGTACTTC. The rearrangement uses TRBV20-1 and TRBJ2-7, with 9 bases identical to TRBD1. Germline lookup yields CDR1 DFQATT and CDR2 SNEGSKA (reference sequence). This CDR3 has 15 residues. Trimming took 6 bases from V and 0 from J; bases not matched to a gene: 9.

The chain employs TRBV20-1 and TRBJ1-2, with TRBD1 matching over 8 bases. This CDR3 is 14 amino acids long. The germline CDR1 and CDR2 sequences are DFQATT and SNEGSKA (reference sequence). V was pared by 1 base and J by 3 bases, with 4 bases of the junction left unmatched. The CDR3 sequence is CSARGRGLDYGYTF. CDR3 bases: TGCAGTGCTAGAGGCAGGGGGCTGGACTATGGCTACACCTTC.

CDR3 loop: CASRKDTAYEQYF. The CDR3, as DNA: TGCGCCAGCAGAAAGGACACTGCCTACGAGCAGTACTTC. This chain connects TRBV5-1 to TRBJ2-7; perhaps TRBD1 as D (5 bases). This CDR3 spans 13 amino acids. Per the germline V gene, CDR1 is SGHRS and CDR2 is YFSETQ. The V gene lost 5 bases and the J gene lost 2 bases, with 11 bases spanning the gap.

The CDR3, as DNA: TGTGCCAGTAACTCGAACGGGAATCAGCCCCAGCATTTT. Protein sequence: CASNSNGNQPQHF. V is TRBV19 and J is TRBJ1-5; D is unresolved. The V end was cut by 7 bases, the J end by 4 bases, with 11 bases between. The CDR3 loop spans 13 amino acids. Germline V gene sequence: CDR1 LNHDA, CDR2 SQIVND (reference sequence).

CDR3 region: CSARGLAYDEQFF. The DNA of the CDR3 is TGCAGTGCTAGAGGGCTAGCGTACGATGAGCAGTTCTTC. The chain uses TRBV20-1 and TRBJ2-1, with D perhaps TRBD2 (6 bases). Germline CDR1 DFQATT, CDR2 SNEGSKA (reference sequence). The CDR3 contains 13 residues. V lost 1 base and J lost 8, with 12 bases in between.

This clonotype was seen just once. The gene calls are TRBV4-3 and TRBJ1-2; a possible D gene is TRBD1 (6 bases). CDR3 length equals 15 residues. Deletions cut 0 bases from V and 9 bases from J, with 17 bases between. CDR1 and CDR2 from the germline V gene are LGHNA and YSLEER. Here the CDR3 reads CASSQDRRDKRRYTF. CDR3 bases: TGCGCCAGCAGCCAAGATCGGCGGGACAAGAGGCGCTACACCTTC.

The V call is TRBV29-1, the J call TRBJ2-1; D may match TRBD1 or TRBD2 (6 bases each). Germline-derived CDR1 and CDR2 are SQVTM and ANQGSEA. The germline V and J ends were trimmed by 6 bases and 7 bases, with 19 bases remaining between them. The CDR3 contains 14 residues. CDR3 bases: TGCAGCGTGGCGGGACAACGGTCGAGGAATGAGCAGTTCTTC. This encodes CSVAGQRSRNEQFF.

This clonotype was seen just once. The chain recombines TRBV11-1 with TRBJ2-1, with 10 bases identical to TRBD2. The trim removed 2 bases at V and 4 bases at J, leaving 5 bases unmatched. Germline loops: CDR1 SGHAT, CDR2 FQDESV (reference sequence). The length of the CDR3 is 16 residues. The CDR3 DNA sequence: TGTGCCAGCAGCTTAAGGGAACTAGCGGGATACAATGAGCAGTTCTTC. Amino acid sequence: CASSLRELAGYNEQFF.

V and J are TRBV5-1 and TRBJ2-2, with D unclear. This CDR3 contains 13 residues. Looked up from germline, CDR1 is SGHRS and CDR2 is YFSETQ. Between the trimmed V and J ends, which lost 2 bases and 7 bases, there was a span of 9 bases. The CDR3 DNA reads as TGCGCCAGCAGCTTAGACGCTCTCGGGGAGCTGTTTTTT. Its translation: CASSLDALGELFF.

In nucleotides, the CDR3 is TGTGCCATCAGTGGGGGGGAGCGGGGGCTCTACGAGCAGTACTTC. Protein: CAISGGERGLYEQYF. The chain joins TRBV10-3 to TRBJ2-7; 8 bases line up with TRBD2. The CDR3 has 15 residues. V gave up 4 bases and J gave up 3 bases; unmatched junction bases: 8. Germline V gene data show CDR1 as ENHRY and CDR2 as SYGVKD.

V is TRBV6-5 and J is TRBJ1-1; D remains ambiguous. Germline CDR1 is MNHEY and CDR2 is SVGAGI. CDR3 length: 14 residues. With 7 bases removed from V and 0 bases from J, the gap between germline ends came to 12 bases. CDR3 region: CASTTREMNTEAFF. The CDR3 nucleotides read TGTGCCAGCACCACCCGGGAGATGAACACTGAAGCTTTCTTT.

The CDR3 DNA reads as TGCGCCAGCGCCCAGGCAACCACTAATGAAAAACTGTTTTTT. Translating it yields CASAQATTNEKLFF. The chain recombines TRBV5-1 with TRBJ1-4; D is unclear. The CDR3 is 14 amino acids. Germline V lookup: CDR1 SGHRS, CDR2 YFSETQ. V was clipped by 7 bases and J by 2 bases, with 12 bases between them.